This entry is about one T cell receptor beta chain. Its antigen is currently unknown. Time point described: newly diagnosed GD, antithyroid drugs for less than 3 months. RNA isolated from PBMCs was used to make the TCR library. These data are taken from a study of regulatory T cells in long-lasting Graves disease. Study-level results: Persistent disease samples used TRBV28, TRBJ1-2 and TRBJ2-5 preferentially.

V lost 3 bases and J lost 5; bases outside the gene matches: 10. In germline, CDR1 is MGHDK, CDR2 SYGVNS. This CDR3 comprises 16 residues. Arm-PCR of CDR3 regions and iRepertoire HTBI primers were used to build TCR beta libraries. From the multiplex PCR reads, TCRdb called clonotypes with MiXCR, one entry per CDR3 protein. The sample shows over 500,000 distinct CDR3 sequences, approximately 15% of them seen only once. The same sample was also studied in work on T cells in Graves' hyperthyroidism and ophthalmopathy.

The sequence was obtained from a woman aged 25 to 39 with Graves disease. The starting material was peripheral blood mononuclear cells (PBMCs), obtained at new diagnosis, from a patient treated with antithyroid drugs. The rearrangement links TRBV25-1 to TRBJ2-5, with TRBD1 matching over 9 bases. The DNA of the CDR3 is TGTGCCAGCAGTGACCCGATGACAGGGGGTTTCGAGACCCAGTACTTC. This codes for CASSDPMTGGFETQYF.